One TCR beta chain is described in this entry. Antigen specificity is unknown. From cryopreserved PBMCs came 1.5 to 2.5 micrograms of genomic DNA used for TCR beta libraries. This entry comes from a study of cytotoxic CD8 clonotypes in ibrutinib-treated CLL. Findings of the study overall: Clonality was higher at baseline than in age-matched healthy donors and tracked circulating CD8+ T-cell counts.

Repertoires were generated with immunoSEQ multiplex PCR, while TCRdb's copy carries only in-frame clones and drops some. The sample carries more than 200,000 clones, 70% recorded once. Germline V lookup: CDR1 KGHSH, CDR2 LQKENI. Trimming stripped 7 bases from V and 3 bases from J, with 12 bases between. The CDR3 contains 14 residues. The chain joins TRBV18 to TRBJ2-2; D unresolved. This sample comprised PBMCs, obtained after 24 months of ibrutinib treatment. The receptor was derived from a human donor with chronic lymphocytic leukemia. The CDR3 loop reads CASYETGYTGELFF. In nucleotides, the CDR3 is TGTGCCAGCTATGAGACTGGGTACACCGGGGAGCTGTTTTTT.